This T cell receptor beta chain comes out of a study of brain T cells in children with intractable seizures (dated by TCRdb to about 2021). Background on the whole study: As a first screen for immune gene transcripts, resected brain tissue from roughly 57 pediatric epilepsy surgery cases was run on a NanoString immunology panel. About 70% of the 12 selected surgery cases also had pre-surgery blood sequenced, which left four cases with brain tissue only. General findings and caveats noted by the study authors: The patients' HCMV serostatus was not known, and viral specificity was inferred solely from CDR3 sequence similarity. Because pre- and post-surgery blood were sequenced to different depths, clones absent from the pre-surgery sample may reflect undersampling.

In regard to this clone: Its recognized antigen is unknown. Base qualities were left out, and no much larger clone turns up one base away.

Relative to germline, V is missing 4 bases and J is missing 2 bases, with 13 bases of the junction outside any gene match. CDR1 and CDR2 (SQVTM, ANQGSEA) derive from the germline V gene. The CDR3 measures 17 amino acids from cysteine to phenylalanine. Only the CDR3 portion is preserved as DNA: 51 bases, with reading frame beginning at the first base. The label giving this sample's time point can be read as: resected brain tissue, or blood drawn just prior to surgery. Surgery cases with the highest brain T cell transcript signatures were selected for TCR beta chain sequencing of brain tissue and, where available, blood. Before surgery, the patients had been given at least one anti-epileptic drug. TCR-sequenced patients were children with drug-resistant epilepsy due to tuberous sclerosis complex, focal cortical dysplasia, Rasmussen encephalitis or hemimegalencephaly. Blood samples were drawn just before the epilepsy surgery. The Monarch genomic DNA purification kit was used to extract bulk genomic DNA from unsorted brain tissue and whole blood.

The immunoSEQ assay was applied to genomic DNA to generate the TCR beta chain sequences. The paper's processing steps were these. CDR3 sequences that did not begin with the conserved framework cysteine at position 104 were removed by hand. To get clonality, the normalized Shannon's Diversity Index was subtracted from one, giving values from 0 (maximal diversity) to 1 (oligoclonal). Differences in the frequency of the same CDR3 between samples, such as brain versus blood, were assessed with chi-squared comparison-of-proportions tests. Public clonotypes were found through immuneACCESS searches, while the VDJdb browser was used to judge similarity to known antiviral clonotypes. TCRdb took this table from immuneACCESS and kept in-frame rearrangements with V and J called. Such tables lack part of the clones; where checked against another copy, unresolved V genes explain under half of the gap, and the rest is unexplained. For V, J and clone size, that table is used; D and trimming come from the DNA. The sample profile shows under 150,000 clones; 94% of them were found once. 3.8% of the sample is held by the ten biggest clonotypes.

The sequenced sample was peripheral blood, obtained at surgery. The TCR comes from a boy under two years old with hemimegalencephaly and intractable seizures. The rearranged segments are TRBV29-1 and TRBJ2-3; 9 bases in between match TRBD2. The CDR3 region: CSVVGLGGTSYTDTQYF. The DNA reads as follows: TGCAGCGTTGTGGGACTGGGGGGGACTAGCTACACAGATACGCAGTATTTT.